This TCR beta chain was obtained from a study of CD4+ T cells in melanoma. Comments on this clone: No antigen is known for it.

The repertoire was sequenced with immunoSEQ multiplex PCR; TCRdb's copy has only in-frame clones and lacks some. The sample includes 90,000 to 130,000 clones, roughly 90% of them seen just once. Whole-study results and caveats: In melanoma, neoantigen-specific CD4+ T cells reportedly differed in differentiation state. A reported correlation linked neoantigen-specific CD4+ T cells to CD8+, macrophage and B cell function.

Trimming pared 6 bases from V and 8 bases from J, leaving 8 bases between. The CDR3 has 11 amino acids. Germline loops: CDR1 LNHDA, CDR2 SQIVND (reference sequence). The sequence was obtained from a human donor with melanoma. The sequencing sample was made of peripheral blood. The V call is TRBV19, the J call TRBJ2-1; D gene ambiguous. The CDR3 sequence: CASRVLDEQFF. The CDR3 DNA is TGTGCCAGTAGGGTTTTAGATGAGCAGTTCTTC.